This T cell receptor (beta chain) was obtained from a study of shared clonotypes between healthy human individuals. Whole-study context: Donors had three CD4 naive, three CD4 memory, two CD8 naive and one CD8 memory plate apiece.

Memory CD4+ cells were the fraction left after CD45RA+ naive selection. To note about this clone: The sample contains more than one DNA sequence encoding this CDR3.

At a deep level, the assay was run. In the original workflow: Filtering differed for immunoSEQ, which gave only junction sequences without quality scores. Only in-frame clones appear in the TCRdb table, and some are missing; sequencing was by immunoSEQ multiplex PCR. Clone size and V and J calls were adopted from that table, with D and trimming inferred from the DNA. Found here are millions of clones, 85% to 95% of them singletons; the top ten hold roughly 0.13%. CDR3 length: 13 residues. Looked up from germline, CDR1 is SGHRS and CDR2 is YFSETQ. V lost 7 bases, J lost 0 bases, and 8 bases lay in between.

This receptor was identified in a young man in good health. This chain joins TRBV5-1 and TRBJ1-3; D call uncertain. Material: naive CD4+ T cells sorted from blood. Subset in this sample: CD45RA+ positively selected. CDR3 residues: CASRASSGNTIYF. CDR3 DNA: TGCGCCAGCCGAGCGAGCTCTGGAAACACCATATATTTT.